This T cell receptor beta chain was retrieved from a study of shared clonotypes between healthy human individuals. V dropped 6 bases and J dropped 7; count of bases not matched to a gene: 5. The CDR3 is 12 residues long. Looked up from germline, CDR1 is SNHLY and CDR2 is FYNNEI. The material for each subset, its genomic DNA, was split evenly across several immunoSEQ plates. Each replicate PCR on the sorted subsets used 200 ng DNA (roughly 32,000 T cell genomes). The table came from immunoSEQ multiplex PCR; TCRdb's copy has only in-frame clones and leaves some out. Here the sample spans roughly 2.2 million clones, roughly 93% being singletons. Only Caucasian adults living in Nashville, Tennessee served as donors.

The clonotype originates from a man aged 18-30 years in good health. Some clones in this sample may be carry-over from other donors' samples. The chain recombines TRBV2 with TRBJ1-2, with 7 bases fitting TRBD1. What was sequenced was naive CD4+ T cells from PBMCs. Subset meaning: CD45RA+ positively selected. The CDR3 DNA reads as TGTGCCAGCAGAGACGACAGGGCTGGCTACACCTTC. This translates into CASRDDRAGYTF.